This T cell receptor beta chain comes out of a study of cytomegalovirus exposure and HLA in healthy donors. At the level of the study: Researchers found that under 90% of 350 to 500 genotyped donors fell within the Caucasian-associated ancestry cluster.

PCR involved 60 Vbeta and 13 Jbeta primers. Data came from immunoSEQ multiplex PCR; TCRdb stores just in-frame clones and leaves some out. This table has under 200,000 clones, over 65% appearing once. The material sequenced was PBMCs. This TCR was sampled from a woman under 40 in good health and CMV-seronegative.

Written as DNA, the CDR3 is TGTGCCAGCAGCCCGGACACTTCATTTGAAGCTTTCTTT. It encodes CASSPDTSFEAFF. The chain combines TRBV9 with TRBJ1-1; perhaps TRBD1 as D (5 bases). The CDR3 runs to 13 residues. The V gene lost 4 bases and the J gene lost 7 bases, with 14 bases spanning the gap. The germline V gene has CDR1 SGDLS and CDR2 YYNGEE. The complete variable domain, with remaining parts taken from reference TRBV9 and TRBJ1-1, reads DSGVTQTPKHLITATGQRVTLRCSPRSGDLSVYWYQQSLDQGLQFLIQYYNGEERAKGNILERFSAQQFPDLHSELNLSSLELGDSALYFCASSPDTSFEAFFGQGTRLTVV.